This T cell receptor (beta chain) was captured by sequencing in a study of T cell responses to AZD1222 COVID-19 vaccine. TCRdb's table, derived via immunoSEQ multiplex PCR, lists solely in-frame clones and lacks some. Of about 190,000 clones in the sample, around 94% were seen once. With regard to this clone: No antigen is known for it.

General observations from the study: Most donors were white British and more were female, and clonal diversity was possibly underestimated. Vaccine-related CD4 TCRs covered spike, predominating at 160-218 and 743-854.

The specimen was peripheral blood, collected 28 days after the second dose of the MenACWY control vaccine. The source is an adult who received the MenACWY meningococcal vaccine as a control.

The CDR3 here is CASSELHSPLHF. The CDR3 DNA reads as TGTGCCAGCAGTGAATTGCACTCACCCCTCCACTTT. The chain is built from TRBV25-1 and TRBJ1-6; D gene uncertain. V was trimmed by 1 base and J by 10 bases, leaving 5 bases between them. Germline V gene lookup returns CDR1 MGHDK and CDR2 SYGVNS. This CDR3 region has 12 residues.